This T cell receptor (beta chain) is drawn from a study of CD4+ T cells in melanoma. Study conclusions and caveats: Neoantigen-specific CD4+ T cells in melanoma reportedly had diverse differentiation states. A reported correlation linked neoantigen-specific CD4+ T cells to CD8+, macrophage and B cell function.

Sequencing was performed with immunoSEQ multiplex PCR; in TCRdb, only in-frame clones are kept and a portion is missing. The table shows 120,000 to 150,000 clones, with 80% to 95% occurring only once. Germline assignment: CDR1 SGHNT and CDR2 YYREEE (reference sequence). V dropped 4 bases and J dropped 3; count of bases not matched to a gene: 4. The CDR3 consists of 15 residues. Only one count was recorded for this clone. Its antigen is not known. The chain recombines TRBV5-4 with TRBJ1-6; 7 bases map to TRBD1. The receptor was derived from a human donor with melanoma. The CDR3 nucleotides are TGTGCCAGCAGCCCAGGGGGAGACTATAATTCACCCCTCCACTTT. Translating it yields CASSPGGDYNSPLHF. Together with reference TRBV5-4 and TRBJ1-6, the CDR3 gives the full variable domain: ETGVTQSPTHLIKTRGQQVTLRCSSQSGHNTVSWYQQALGQGPQFIFQYYREEENGRGNFPPRFSGLQFPNYSSELNVNALELDDSALYLCASSPGGDYNSPLHFGNGTRLTVT.